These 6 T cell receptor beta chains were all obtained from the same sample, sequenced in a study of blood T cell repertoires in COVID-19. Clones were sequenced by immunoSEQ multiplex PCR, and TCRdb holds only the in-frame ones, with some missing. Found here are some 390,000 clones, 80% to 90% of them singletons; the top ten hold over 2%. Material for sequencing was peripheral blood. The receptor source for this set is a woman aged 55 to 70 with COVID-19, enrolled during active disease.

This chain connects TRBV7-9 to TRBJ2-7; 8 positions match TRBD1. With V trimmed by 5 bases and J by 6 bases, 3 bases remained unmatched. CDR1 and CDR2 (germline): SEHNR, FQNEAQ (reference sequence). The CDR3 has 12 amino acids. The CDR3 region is CASSRTGTEQYF. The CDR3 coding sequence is TGTGCCAGCAGCCGGACAGGGACCGAGCAGTACTTC.

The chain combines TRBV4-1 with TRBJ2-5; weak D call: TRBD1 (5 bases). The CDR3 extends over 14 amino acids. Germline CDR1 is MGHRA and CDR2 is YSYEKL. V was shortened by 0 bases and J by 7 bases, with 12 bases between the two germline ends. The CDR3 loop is CASSQDRGYGTQYF. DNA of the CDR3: TGCGCCAGCAGCCAAGATAGGGGTTACGGGACCCAGTACTTC.

CDR3 amino acids: CASSSFQGRATEAFF. The CDR3 region has the DNA TGTGCCAGCAGTTCCTTTCAGGGCAGGGCCACTGAAGCTTTCTTT. This chain joins TRBV6-5 and TRBJ1-1, with D possibly TRBD1 on 5 matching bases. From germline, CDR1 is MNHEY and CDR2 SVGAGI. Trimming cost V 4 bases and J 4 bases, with 16 bases left between them. The length of the CDR3 is 15 residues.

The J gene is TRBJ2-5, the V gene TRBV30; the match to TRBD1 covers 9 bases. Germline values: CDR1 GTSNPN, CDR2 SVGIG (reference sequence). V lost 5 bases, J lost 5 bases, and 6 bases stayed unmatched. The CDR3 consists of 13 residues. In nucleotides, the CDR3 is TGTGCCTGGCAGGGACAGGGAACCGAGACCCAGTACTTC. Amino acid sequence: CAWQGQGTETQYF.

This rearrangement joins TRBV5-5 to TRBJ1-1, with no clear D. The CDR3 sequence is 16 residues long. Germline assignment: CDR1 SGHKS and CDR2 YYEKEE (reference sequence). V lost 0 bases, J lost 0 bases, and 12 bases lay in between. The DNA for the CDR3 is TGTGCCAGCAGCTTGGGGCCGTTTCTTATGAACACTGAAGCTTTCTTT. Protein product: CASSLGPFLMNTEAFF.

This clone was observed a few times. DNA of the CDR3: TGCGCCAGCAGCCCGGGGAGGGATGGCTACACCTTC. Translated, it gives CASSPGRDGYTF. V and J are TRBV5-1 and TRBJ1-2; D uncertain. The germline V gene encodes CDR1 SGHRS and CDR2 YFSETQ. The CDR3 is 12 residues long. The V gene lost 4 bases and the J gene lost 6 bases, with 10 bases spanning the gap.